The rows below give T cell receptor beta chains drawn from one sample of a study of T cells in Graves' hyperthyroidism and ophthalmopathy. From the multiplex PCR reads, TCRdb called clonotypes with MiXCR, one entry per CDR3 protein. The data show roughly 300,000 distinct CDR3 sequences, 20% to 25% seen once. The sequencing input was blood. The receptors were gathered from a man aged 35 to 55 with Graves' hyperthyroidism that later progressed to Graves' ophthalmopathy. Both conserved end residues are part of each CDR3. The D gene is left open where the match is weak. Where a row states a size, it is once, few, many or the class of an expanded clone; other rows omit it.

d_call: TRBD1
v_call: TRBV6-5
clone_size: many
j_call: TRBJ2-7
cdr3_aa: CASSYTKGAYYEQYF
cdr3_nt: TGTGCCAGCAGTTACACGAAGGGGGCCTACTACGAGCAGTACTTC

d_call: NA
v_call: TRBV12-3/TRBV12-4
clone_size: many
j_call: TRBJ2-2
cdr3_aa: CASSPSSEGSGELFF
cdr3_nt: TGTGCCAGCAGTCCCAGCTCGGAAGGGTCTGGGGAGCTGTTTTTT

d_call: TRBD2
v_call: TRBV7-2
clone_size: NA
j_call: TRBJ2-5
cdr3_aa: CASSSGTSYTTQYF
cdr3_nt: TGTGCCAGCAGCTCCGGGACTAGCTACACGACCCAGTACTTC

d_call: TRBD2
v_call: TRBV6-1
clone_size: NA
j_call: TRBJ2-2
cdr3_aa: CASSTGGWGADTGELFF
cdr3_nt: TGTGCCAGCAGTACGGGAGGGTGGGGGGCGGACACCGGGGAGCTGTTTTTT

d_call: NA
v_call: TRBV20-1
clone_size: many
j_call: TRBJ1-5
cdr3_aa: CSAEQGYSNQPQHF
cdr3_nt: TGCAGTGCTGAACAGGGATATAGCAATCAGCCCCAGCATTTT

d_call: NA
v_call: TRBV6-2/TRBV6-3
clone_size: NA
j_call: TRBJ1-1
cdr3_aa: CASSYSFGNTGAFF
cdr3_nt: TGTGCCAGCAGTTACTCCTTCGGTAACACTGGAGCTTTCTTT

d_call: NA
v_call: TRBV9
clone_size: many
j_call: TRBJ2-7
cdr3_aa: CASSLTSQSSYEQYF
cdr3_nt: TGTGCCAGCAGCCTAACATCACAGTCGAGTTACGAGCAGTACTTC

d_call: TRBD1
v_call: TRBV6-2/TRBV6-3
clone_size: many
j_call: TRBJ2-6
cdr3_aa: CASKGQGSSGANVLTF
cdr3_nt: TGTGCCAGCAAAGGACAGGGGAGCTCTGGGGCCAACGTCCTGACTTTC

d_call: NA
v_call: TRBV9
clone_size: many
j_call: TRBJ1-1
cdr3_aa: CASSDRRGKGLGTEAFF
cdr3_nt: TGTGCCAGCAGTGACCGGAGGGGTAAAGGGTTAGGCACTGAAGCTTTCTTT

d_call: NA
v_call: TRBV20-1
clone_size: NA
j_call: TRBJ2-5
cdr3_aa: CSARDGDGEETQYF
cdr3_nt: TGCAGTGCTAGAGATGGGGACGGTGAAGAGACCCAGTACTTC

d_call: NA
v_call: TRBV7-2
clone_size: many
j_call: TRBJ2-3
cdr3_aa: CTSTLRAVGVDTQYF
cdr3_nt: TGTACCAGCACACTAAGGGCGGTGGGTGTAGATACGCAGTATTTT

d_call: NA
v_call: TRBV7-2
clone_size: few
j_call: TRBJ2-5
cdr3_aa: CASRLTGTQETQYF
cdr3_nt: TGTGCCAGCAGACTAACGGGGACCCAAGAGACCCAGTACTTC

d_call: TRBD2
v_call: TRBV28
clone_size: NA
j_call: TRBJ2-7
cdr3_aa: CASNIGLAGAYEQYF
cdr3_nt: TGTGCCAGCAATATTGGTCTAGCGGGAGCGTACGAGCAGTACTTC

d_call: NA
v_call: TRBV5-1
clone_size: many
j_call: TRBJ1-3
cdr3_aa: CASSDQGFSGNTIYF
cdr3_nt: TGCGCCAGCAGCGATCAGGGGTTCTCTGGAAACACCATATATTTT

d_call: NA
v_call: TRBV15
clone_size: NA
j_call: TRBJ1-1
cdr3_aa: CATSRGDRLGTEAFF
cdr3_nt: TGTGCCACCAGCAGAGGGGACCGACTCGGAACTGAAGCTTTCTTT

d_call: NA
v_call: TRBV19
clone_size: many
j_call: TRBJ2-7
cdr3_aa: CASSITQGSFDEQYF
cdr3_nt: TGTGCCAGTAGTATAACGCAGGGAAGCTTTGACGAGCAGTACTTC

d_call: NA
v_call: TRBV12-3/TRBV12-4
clone_size: NA
j_call: TRBJ1-2
cdr3_aa: CASSFEGMDGYTF
cdr3_nt: TGTGCCAGCAGTTTTGAGGGAATGGATGGCTACACCTTC

d_call: NA
v_call: TRBV7-6
clone_size: many
j_call: TRBJ2-5
cdr3_aa: CASSLVGVALQETQYF
cdr3_nt: TGTGCCAGCAGCTTAGTCGGGGTAGCGCTACAAGAGACCCAGTACTTC

d_call: TRBD2
v_call: TRBV3-1
clone_size: NA
j_call: TRBJ2-5
cdr3_aa: CASSQPSGRAAETQYF
cdr3_nt: TGTGCCAGCAGCCAACCTAGCGGGAGGGCCGCGGAGACCCAGTACTTC

d_call: TRBD2
v_call: TRBV6-1
clone_size: NA
j_call: TRBJ2-7
cdr3_aa: CASNSGPPSGFYEQYF
cdr3_nt: TGTGCCAGCAACTCCGGCCCGCCTAGCGGCTTCTACGAGCAGTACTTC

d_call: TRBD1
v_call: TRBV5-1
clone_size: many
j_call: TRBJ2-5
cdr3_aa: CASNVGQGETQYF
cdr3_nt: TGCGCCAGCAACGTAGGACAGGGAGAGACCCAGTACTTC

d_call: TRBD2
v_call: TRBV24-1
clone_size: NA
j_call: TRBJ2-7
cdr3_aa: CATSARTSGRLKSDEQYF
cdr3_nt: TGTGCCACCAGTGCCAGGACTAGCGGGAGACTTAAGTCGGACGAGCAGTACTTC

d_call: NA
v_call: TRBV6-5
clone_size: NA
j_call: TRBJ1-2
cdr3_aa: CASSYKSNYGYTF
cdr3_nt: TGTGCCAGCAGTTATAAGAGCAACTATGGCTACACCTTC

d_call: NA
v_call: TRBV20-1
clone_size: few
j_call: TRBJ1-5
cdr3_aa: CSARDRGISNQPQHF
cdr3_nt: TGCAGTGCTAGAGATCGAGGGATTAGCAATCAGCCCCAGCATTTT

d_call: TRBD1
v_call: TRBV12-3/TRBV12-4
clone_size: NA
j_call: TRBJ1-3
cdr3_aa: CASADRAGNTIYF
cdr3_nt: TGTGCCAGCGCCGACAGGGCTGGAAACACCATATATTTT

d_call: NA
v_call: TRBV9
clone_size: many
j_call: TRBJ2-2
cdr3_aa: CASSAKTTNTGELFF
cdr3_nt: TGTGCCAGCAGCGCAAAGACTACGAACACCGGGGAGCTGTTTTTT

d_call: NA
v_call: TRBV12-3/TRBV12-4
clone_size: NA
j_call: TRBJ2-7
cdr3_aa: CASSEGVEQYF
cdr3_nt: TGTGCCAGCAGTGAAGGTGTCGAGCAGTACTTC

d_call: TRBD2
v_call: TRBV10-3
clone_size: many
j_call: TRBJ2-7
cdr3_aa: CAISNPSSGRYGSTYEQYF
cdr3_nt: TGTGCCATCAGTAACCCCTCTAGCGGGAGGTATGGTTCTACCTACGAGCAGTACTTC

d_call: TRBD1
v_call: TRBV29-1
clone_size: many
j_call: TRBJ2-2
cdr3_aa: CSVEGQGANTGELFF
cdr3_nt: TGCAGCGTTGAAGGACAGGGGGCGAACACCGGGGAGCTGTTTTTT

d_call: NA
v_call: TRBV12-3/TRBV12-4
clone_size: many
j_call: TRBJ1-1
cdr3_aa: CASSPGMGWDTEAFF
cdr3_nt: TGTGCCAGCAGTCCAGGGATGGGGTGGGACACTGAAGCTTTCTTT

d_call: TRBD2
v_call: TRBV24-1
clone_size: many
j_call: TRBJ2-2
cdr3_aa: CATSDGLAGSRGGTGELFF
cdr3_nt: TGTGCCACCAGTGACGGACTAGCGGGATCCCGCGGGGGGACCGGGGAGCTGTTTTTT

d_call: TRBD1
v_call: TRBV6-1
clone_size: few
j_call: TRBJ2-7
cdr3_aa: CASRRGQVYHEQYF
cdr3_nt: TGTGCCAGCAGGAGGGGACAGGTCTACCACGAGCAGTACTTC

d_call: TRBD1
v_call: TRBV4-2
clone_size: NA
j_call: TRBJ2-4
cdr3_aa: CASSQGTGATLAKNIQYF
cdr3_nt: TGTGCCAGCAGCCAGGGGACAGGGGCCACCCTAGCCAAAAACATTCAGTACTTC

d_call: NA
v_call: TRBV29-1
clone_size: many
j_call: TRBJ2-2
cdr3_aa: CSVESGWELFF
cdr3_nt: TGCAGCGTTGAAAGTGGTTGGGAGCTGTTTTTT

d_call: NA
v_call: TRBV11-2
clone_size: NA
j_call: TRBJ1-1
cdr3_aa: CASSQTAQAEAFF
cdr3_nt: TGTGCCAGCAGCCAGACGGCACAGGCCGAAGCTTTCTTT

d_call: TRBD2
v_call: TRBV28
clone_size: few
j_call: TRBJ2-7
cdr3_aa: CANPSGSINEQYF
cdr3_nt: TGTGCCAACCCAAGCGGGAGTATTAACGAGCAGTACTTC

d_call: NA
v_call: TRBV27
clone_size: many
j_call: TRBJ2-5
cdr3_aa: CASSLRLSETQYF
cdr3_nt: TGTGCCAGCAGTTTACGTCTGAGCGAGACCCAGTACTTC

d_call: NA
v_call: TRBV6-5
clone_size: NA
j_call: TRBJ1-1
cdr3_aa: CASSYPQGQAFF
cdr3_nt: TGTGCCAGCAGTTACCCACAGGGCCAAGCTTTCTTT

d_call: NA
v_call: TRBV6-2/TRBV6-3
clone_size: NA
j_call: TRBJ1-2
cdr3_aa: CASRQGSRSYTF
cdr3_nt: TGTGCCAGCAGGCAGGGGAGTAGAAGCTACACCTTC

d_call: TRBD2
v_call: TRBV5-1
clone_size: few
j_call: TRBJ2-2
cdr3_aa: CASSWTSGATGELFF
cdr3_nt: TGCGCCAGCAGCTGGACTAGCGGGGCGACCGGGGAGCTGTTTTTT

d_call: TRBD2
v_call: TRBV20-1
clone_size: NA
j_call: TRBJ2-7
cdr3_aa: CSARDGTSGAYEQYF
cdr3_nt: TGCAGTGCTAGAGACGGGACTAGCGGAGCCTACGAGCAGTACTTC

d_call: TRBD1
v_call: TRBV12-3/TRBV12-4
clone_size: NA
j_call: TRBJ1-2
cdr3_aa: CASSSLDRGEPNYGYTF
cdr3_nt: TGTGCCAGCAGCAGCCTGGACAGGGGGGAGCCTAACTATGGCTACACCTTC

d_call: NA
v_call: TRBV7-9
clone_size: NA
j_call: TRBJ1-1
cdr3_aa: CASSMGQGNTEAFF
cdr3_nt: TGTGCCAGTAGCATGGGCCAGGGTAACACTGAAGCTTTCTTT

d_call: NA
v_call: TRBV29-1
clone_size: many
j_call: TRBJ2-7
cdr3_aa: CSVEVNQPTGDEQYF
cdr3_nt: TGCAGCGTTGAAGTTAACCAACCTACGGGAGACGAGCAGTACTTC

d_call: NA
v_call: TRBV11-2
clone_size: many
j_call: TRBJ2-7
cdr3_aa: CASSLDPGTSSQYF
cdr3_nt: TGTGCCAGCAGCTTAGATCCAGGGACAAGCTCGCAGTACTTC

d_call: NA
v_call: TRBV29-1
clone_size: many
j_call: TRBJ1-1
cdr3_aa: CSVGQDRPNTEAFF
cdr3_nt: TGCAGCGTTGGCCAGGACAGACCGAACACTGAAGCTTTCTTT

d_call: NA
v_call: TRBV29-1
clone_size: few
j_call: TRBJ1-1
cdr3_aa: CSVEDLRAEAFF
cdr3_nt: TGCAGCGTTGAAGATCTGCGGGCCGAAGCTTTCTTT

d_call: NA
v_call: TRBV5-1
clone_size: many
j_call: TRBJ2-7
cdr3_aa: CASSLASVAGIYEQYF
cdr3_nt: TGCGCCAGCAGCTTAGCTTCCGTGGCGGGGATTTACGAGCAGTACTTC

d_call: TRBD2
v_call: TRBV11-3
clone_size: NA
j_call: TRBJ2-5
cdr3_aa: CASSSTLAGSQETQYF
cdr3_nt: TGTGCCAGCAGCTCTACTTTAGCGGGATCGCAAGAGACCCAGTACTTC

d_call: TRBD2
v_call: TRBV5-1
clone_size: many
j_call: TRBJ2-5
cdr3_aa: CASSLNLSGEPGGETQYF
cdr3_nt: TGCGCCAGCAGCTTGAATCTCAGCGGGGAACCTGGAGGAGAGACCCAGTACTTC

d_call: TRBD1
v_call: TRBV12-3/TRBV12-4
clone_size: many
j_call: TRBJ1-2
cdr3_aa: CASSLSRAGGNYGYTF
cdr3_nt: TGTGCCAGCAGTTTAAGTAGGGCAGGGGGCAACTATGGCTACACCTTC

d_call: NA
v_call: TRBV6-1
clone_size: many
j_call: TRBJ2-7
cdr3_aa: CASSGRTVQTYEQYF
cdr3_nt: TGTGCCAGCAGCGGACGGACAGTTCAAACCTACGAGCAGTACTTC

d_call: TRBD2
v_call: TRBV30
clone_size: NA
j_call: TRBJ2-2
cdr3_aa: CAWRGLANTGELFF
cdr3_nt: TGTGCCTGGAGGGGACTAGCGAACACCGGGGAGCTGTTTTTT

d_call: NA
v_call: TRBV20-1
clone_size: many
j_call: TRBJ2-2
cdr3_aa: CSARQGSNTGELFF
cdr3_nt: TGCAGTGCAAGACAAGGCTCGAACACCGGGGAGCTGTTTTTT

d_call: NA
v_call: TRBV19
clone_size: many
j_call: TRBJ1-5
cdr3_aa: CAASDSNQPQHF
cdr3_nt: TGTGCCGCCAGTGATAGCAATCAGCCCCAGCATTTT

d_call: TRBD1
v_call: TRBV25-1
clone_size: many
j_call: TRBJ2-5
cdr3_aa: CASSSGTESQETQYF
cdr3_nt: TGTGCCAGCAGTTCCGGGACAGAGAGCCAAGAGACCCAGTACTTC

d_call: TRBD1
v_call: TRBV28
clone_size: many
j_call: TRBJ1-5
cdr3_aa: CASSGQDRGFQPQHF
cdr3_nt: TGTGCCAGCAGTGGCCAGGACAGGGGGTTTCAGCCCCAGCATTTT

d_call: NA
v_call: TRBV5-1
clone_size: many
j_call: TRBJ1-2
cdr3_aa: CASSLGTGNYGYTF
cdr3_nt: TGCGCCAGCAGCTTGGGGACGGGTAACTATGGCTACACCTTC